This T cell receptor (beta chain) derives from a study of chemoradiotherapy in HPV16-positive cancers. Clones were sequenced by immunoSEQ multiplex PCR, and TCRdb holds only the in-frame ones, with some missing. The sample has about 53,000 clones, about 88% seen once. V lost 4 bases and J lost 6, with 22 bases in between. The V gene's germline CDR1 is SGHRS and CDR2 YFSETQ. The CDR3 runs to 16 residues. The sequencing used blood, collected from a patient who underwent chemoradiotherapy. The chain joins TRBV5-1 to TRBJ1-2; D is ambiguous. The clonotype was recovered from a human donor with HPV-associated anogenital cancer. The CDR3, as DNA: TGCGCCAGCAGCCAAAGCCGACTACCCCCTGTGGATGGCTACACCTTC. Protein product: CASSQSRLPPVDGYTF.